The 27 T cell receptor beta chains below were found in one sample sequenced in a study of T cell responses to AZD1222 COVID-19 vaccine. This table comes from immunoSEQ multiplex PCR, and its TCRdb copy is limited to in-frame clones, with some not included. The top ten clones hold approximately 1% of a sample with about 120,000 clones, around 92% of them seen once. The source material was peripheral blood, sampled on day 0 of AZD1222 vaccination. These receptor sequences come from an adult in good health.

The chain combines TRBV11-2 with TRBJ1-3, with D possibly TRBD1 on 5 matching bases. CDR1 SGHAT and CDR2 FQNNGV come from the germline V gene. Trimming cost V 3 bases and J 0 bases, with 12 bases left between them. This CDR3 spans 16 amino acids. CDR3 in amino acids: CASSFGTVSSGNTIYF. The DNA for the CDR3 is TGTGCCAGCAGCTTCGGGACGGTGAGCTCTGGAAACACCATATATTTT.

The rearrangement joins TRBV6-5 to TRBJ2-1, with no clear D. The CDR3 runs 15 residues. CDR1 and CDR2 from the germline V gene are MNHEY and SVGAGI. V gave up 3 bases and J gave up 10 bases, with 19 bases separating them. CDR3 region: CASSYSTPVGREQFF. CDR3 DNA sequence: TGTGCCAGCAGTTATTCGACACCGGTAGGACGGGAGCAGTTCTTC.

The genes are TRBV5-4 and TRBJ2-1; 9 bases line up with TRBD2. This CDR3 spans 15 amino acids. Germline V gives CDR1 SGHNT, CDR2 YYREEE (reference sequence). Losses at the gene ends were 4 bases for V and 7 bases for J; bases not matched to a gene: 9. The CDR3: CASSRSGRTDNEQFF. The DNA of the CDR3 is TGTGCCAGCAGCCGTAGCGGGAGAACGGATAATGAGCAGTTCTTC.

The chain joins TRBV10-3 to TRBJ1-5; D is undetermined. Germline V gene sequence: CDR1 ENHRY, CDR2 SYGVKD. The CDR3 consists of 13 residues. Trimming cost V 4 bases and J 6 bases, with 10 bases left between them. Here the CDR3 DNA reads TGTGCCATCAGTGCCCCCGGTCGTCAGCCCCAGCATTTT. Translation: CAISAPGRQPQHF.

This chain joins TRBV2 and TRBJ2-7, with a tentative D call TRBD1 (7 bases). V lost 3 bases and J lost 4, with 13 bases in between. This CDR3 has 14 amino acids. The germline V gene encodes CDR1 SNHLY and CDR2 FYNNEI. CDR3 sequence (DNA): TGTGCCAGCAGTGACGGCAGGGGGAGGTACGAGCAGTACTTC. It codes for CASSDGRGRYEQYF.

V is TRBV7-8 and J is TRBJ2-1; possibly TRBD2 for D (6 bases). V lost 4 bases and J lost 3, with 13 bases in between. Germline loops: CDR1 SGHVS, CDR2 FQNEAQ. The CDR3 is 15 residues long. CDR3 region: CASSSPRRDYNEQFF. DNA of the CDR3: TGTGCCAGCAGCTCACCACGGCGGGACTACAATGAGCAGTTCTTC. Full variable domain (missing parts from reference TRBV7-8 and TRBJ2-1): GAGVSQSPRYKVAKRGQDVALRCDPISGHVSLFWYQQALGQGPEFLTYFQNEAQLDKSGLPSDRFFAERPEGSVSTLKIQRTQQEDSAVYLCASSSPRRDYNEQFFGPGTRLTVL.

The chain carries TRBV18 and TRBJ2-1; TRBD1 aligns across 8 bases. CDR3 size: 16 residues. The junction had 6 bases not matched to a gene; V was cut back by 5 bases and J by 0 bases. Germline CDR1 is KGHSH and CDR2 is LQKENI. CDR3 nucleotide sequence: TGTGCCAGCTCATCGACACAGGGGGGCTCCTACAATGAGCAGTTCTTC. Encoded protein: CASSSTQGGSYNEQFF.

This clone has only one observation. The gene calls are TRBV7-8 and TRBJ1-4; TRBD1 matches 11 bases. With 6 bases clipped from V and 8 bases from J, the junction kept 5 bases outside the gene matches. The CDR3 covers 14 residues. Germline V gene sequence: CDR1 SGHVS, CDR2 FQNEAQ. The CDR3, as DNA: TGTGCCAGCAGTTCCGGGACAGGGGGGGAAAAACTGTTTTTT. Protein product: CASSSGTGGEKLFF.

V and J are TRBV7-8 and TRBJ2-6; 7 nucleotides agree with TRBD1. Trimming at V came to 1 base and at J to 0 bases, leaving 6 bases not matched to a gene. CDR3 length: 18 amino acids. Germline loops: CDR1 SGHVS, CDR2 FQNEAQ. CDR3 in amino acids: CASSLERGLSSGANVLTF. The CDR3 nucleotides are TGTGCCAGCAGCTTAGAAAGGGGGCTAAGCTCTGGGGCCAACGTCCTGACTTTC.

The chain links TRBV11-2 to TRBJ1-3; D is possibly TRBD1 (5 bases). The CDR3 runs to 15 residues. Between the trimmed V and J ends, which lost 5 bases and 4 bases, there was a span of 15 bases. Per the germline V gene, CDR1 is SGHAT and CDR2 is FQNNGV. CDR3 region: CASSTVSGRGNTIYF. CDR3 sequence (DNA): TGTGCCAGCAGCACAGTATCAGGGAGGGGAAACACCATATATTTT.

J is TRBJ2-7 and V is TRBV7-9; 13 bases are a match to TRBD2. The CDR3 is 15 residues long. With 2 bases clipped from V and 7 bases from J, the junction kept 5 bases outside the gene matches. Germline CDR1 SEHNR, CDR2 FQNEAQ (reference sequence). For the CDR3, the DNA is TGTGCCAGCAGCTTACCGACTAGCGGGAGGTATGAGCAGTACTTC. This translates into CASSLPTSGRYEQYF.

The chain has TRBV2 and TRBJ2-1; D possibly uses TRBD1 or TRBD2 (6 bases each). This CDR3 has 17 residues. V lost 2 bases and J lost 4, with 18 bases in between. In germline, CDR1 is SNHLY, CDR2 FYNNEI. CDR3 in DNA: TGTGCCAGCAGTGAACGCCCACCCGGGGGCAATTACAATGAGCAGTTCTTC. Protein sequence: CASSERPPGGNYNEQFF. Full variable domain (missing parts from reference TRBV2 and TRBJ2-1): EPEVTQTPSHQVTQMGQEVILRCVPISNHLYFYWYRQILGQKVEFLVSFYNNEISEKSEIFDDQFSVERPDGSNFTLKIRSTKLEDSAMYFCASSERPPGGNYNEQFFGPGTRLTVL.

This chain uses TRBV14 with TRBJ1-1; TRBD1 might be the D (6 bases). Germline V gene sequence: CDR1 SGHDN, CDR2 FVKESK. CDR3 length: 18 residues. Trimming removed 4 bases from V and 6 bases from J, with 27 bases in between. In DNA, the CDR3 is TGTGCCAGCAGCCCCTTCTCCCCTTCCGGGACATATGGCGCTGAAGCTTTCTTT. This gives the protein CASSPFSPSGTYGAEAFF.

The rearrangement joins TRBV28 to TRBJ2-3; 9 bases align to TRBD1. The CDR3 length is 16 residues. The ends lost 1 base at V and 4 bases at J; junction bases unmatched: 6. CDR1 is MDHEN, CDR2 SYDVKM, per germline. CDR3 in amino acids: CASSLLPGQGPDTQYF. Here the CDR3 DNA reads TGTGCCAGCAGTTTATTACCGGGACAGGGTCCAGATACGCAGTATTTT.

J is TRBJ2-7 and V is TRBV11-2; 9 bases match TRBD2. CDR3 size: 15 residues. V trimming: 1 base; J trimming: 9 bases; junction bases outside the gene matches: 10. CDR1 and CDR2 from the germline V gene are SGHAT and FQNNGV. For the CDR3, the DNA is TGTGCCAGCAGCTTAGGAGGAGCGGGAGGAAATTTGCAGTACTTC. This sequence encodes CASSLGGAGGNLQYF.

V gene TRBV28 combines with J gene TRBJ1-2; D not resolved. In germline, CDR1 is MDHEN, CDR2 SYDVKM. Trimming stripped 3 bases from V and 3 bases from J, with 5 bases between. The CDR3 runs to 12 residues. The CDR3 DNA reads TGTGCCAGCAGTTTCCAGCACTATGGCTACACCTTC. It codes for CASSFQHYGYTF.

The V call is TRBV2, the J call TRBJ1-2; D possibly corresponds to TRBD1 (5 bases). CDR1 is SNHLY, CDR2 FYNNEI, per germline. The CDR3 totals 14 residues. Trimming took off 5 bases at V and 3 bases at J, with 13 bases between the two ends. The CDR3 loop reads CASSLTATDYGYTF. CDR3 sequence (DNA): TGTGCCAGCAGTTTGACAGCGACGGACTATGGCTACACCTTC.

The chain has TRBV4-1 and TRBJ1-5; no firm D call. The CDR3 covers 15 residues. With 5 bases removed from V and 11 bases from J, the gap between germline ends came to 22 bases. Germline assignment: CDR1 MGHRA and CDR2 YSYEKL. In DNA, the CDR3 is TGCGCCAGCAGCTTCCGGCCGGCGATGATGGAAGCCCAGCATTTT. Its protein product is CASSFRPAMMEAQHF.

The rearrangement links TRBV4-2 to TRBJ1-5; TRBD1 might be the D (5 bases). CDR3 length: 16 residues. The ends were cut back, 3 bases at V and 3 bases at J, with 15 bases in the middle. Germline V gene lookup returns CDR1 LGHNA and CDR2 YNFKEQ. The CDR3 is CASSQRSGGVNQPQHF. The CDR3 bases are TGTGCCAGCAGCCAGAGGAGTGGGGGGGTCAATCAGCCCCAGCATTTT.

The chain employs TRBV2 and TRBJ1-3, with D possibly TRBD1 on 5 matching bases. Germline-derived CDR1 and CDR2 are SNHLY and FYNNEI. V shed 4 bases and J shed 2 bases, with 12 bases lying between them. This CDR3 is built from 15 residues. Written as DNA, the CDR3 is TGTGCCAGCAGTGTTCTGGGGACTGCTGGAAACACCATATATTTT. It encodes CASSVLGTAGNTIYF.

The chain has TRBV6-6 and TRBJ1-4, with D tentatively TRBD1 (5 bases). The germline CDR1 and CDR2 sequences are MNHNY and SVGAGI (reference sequence). This CDR3 has 15 residues. V lost 2 bases and J 4 bases, leaving 11 bases between the germline ends. The CDR3: CASSYIGTGNEKLFF. The CDR3 DNA reads TGTGCCAGCAGTTACATTGGGACGGGTAATGAAAAACTGTTTTTT.

The chain recombines TRBV15 with TRBJ1-6; D perhaps matches TRBD1 (5 bases). The CDR3 sequence is 15 residues long. V lost 1 base and J lost 7, with 11 bases in between. Per the germline V gene, CDR1 is LNHNV and CDR2 is YYDKDF (reference sequence). The CDR3 is CATSRAGRENSPLHF. CDR3 coding DNA: TGTGCCACCAGCAGAGCGGGACGGGAAAATTCACCCCTCCACTTT.

This clone was seen a single time. The rearrangement joins TRBV24-1 to TRBJ2-7, with D perhaps being TRBD1 or TRBD2 (5 bases each). This CDR3 region has 15 residues. In germline, CDR1 is KGHDR, CDR2 SFDVKD. V lost 3 bases to trimming and J lost 6 bases, with 17 bases between them. CDR3 region: CATSDPSGTNGEQYF. The CDR3 DNA reads TGTGCCACCAGTGATCCATCCGGGACGAACGGCGAGCAGTACTTC.

The chain has TRBV4-1 and TRBJ2-6; 7 positions match TRBD1. Germline V gene sequence: CDR1 MGHRA, CDR2 YSYEKL. V lost 1 base, J lost 2 bases, and 5 bases stayed unmatched. This CDR3 has 17 residues. CDR3 residues: CASSQVPGTAGANVLTF. As DNA, the CDR3 is TGCGCCAGCAGCCAAGTGCCGGGGACAGCTGGGGCCAACGTCCTGACTTTC.

This chain joins TRBV6-5 and TRBJ2-2; 8 bases agree with TRBD1. V lost 8 bases and J lost 5; bases outside the gene matches: 7. The germline V gene encodes CDR1 MNHEY and CDR2 SVGAGI. The CDR3 covers 14 residues. The CDR3 nucleotides are TGTGCCAGCGAAAGGACAGGGAGGACCGGGGAGCTGTTTTTT. Amino acids: CASERTGRTGELFF.

The chain combines TRBV19 with TRBJ1-1; D may be TRBD1 (5 bases). V lost 7 bases, J lost 4 bases, and 19 bases lay in between. This CDR3 has 15 amino acids. Looked up from germline, CDR1 is LNHDA and CDR2 is SQIVND (reference sequence). CDR3 sequence (DNA): TGTGCCAGTATCATCCTGGTAGCAGGGCTCACTGAAGCTTTCTTT. This encodes CASIILVAGLTEAFF.

The chain combines TRBV19 with TRBJ2-7; TRBD2 aligns across 14 bases. CDR1 is LNHDA, CDR2 SQIVND, per germline (reference sequence). V was clipped by 6 bases and J by 4 bases; unmatched bases: 14. CDR3 length equals 18 residues. CDR3 region: CASRDRVGGTSGRYEQYF. CDR3 bases: TGTGCCAGTAGAGACAGGGTTGGAGGGACTAGCGGGAGATACGAGCAGTACTTC.